This T cell receptor (beta chain) emerged from a study of vaccination and CD4 T cells after COVID-19. At the level of the study: Post-COVID draws came a median approximately 93 days after diagnosis (range 35 to 161). Following dose two, a median approximately 72 days (range 14 to 241) passed before post-vaccine samples were taken.

The CDR3 spans 13 residues. Treatment described: approximately nine-day PBMC culture with coronavirus spike peptide pools or control peptides (ViraFEST assay). PCR-confirmed positives ranged from March to December 2020, preceding US Alpha, Beta and Delta variants. On this clonotype itself: Its target is not known.

Sequenced with the Oncomine TCR Beta short-read assay was DNA taken from cultured CD4+ T cells. From the PCR reads, TCRdb called clonotypes with MiXCR, one entry per CDR3 protein. The sample has roughly 8,500 distinct CDR3 sequences; around 64% are singletons. This sequence joins TRBV21-1 and TRBJ1-2; whether TRBD1, the table's D call, matches the DNA was not checked. TRBV21-1 is marked as a pseudogene. The specimen sequenced was CD4+ T cells from blood, cultured in vitro. The TCR sequence derives from a human donor who had recovered from COVID-19. The CDR3 nucleotides are TGTGCCAGCAGCCAGGGACAGAACTATGGCTACACCTTC. Translation: CASSQGQNYGYTF.